Following are 2 T cell receptor beta chains from one sample sequenced in a study of shared clonotypes between healthy human individuals. TCRdb's table, derived via immunoSEQ multiplex PCR, lists solely in-frame clones and lacks some. The sample lists 450,000 or so clones; over 60% were seen once. The material sequenced was PBMCs. These TCRs come from a woman aged 40 to 50 in good health. Some clones in this sample may be carry-over from other donors' samples.

This clone was picked up a small number of times. A much larger clone is a single base away; this may be a read error. The chain recombines TRBV15 with TRBJ1-3; D not resolved. The CDR3 covers 14 residues. Germline V lookup: CDR1 LNHNV, CDR2 YYDKDF (reference sequence). The CDR3, as DNA: TGTGCCACCAGCAGATTTGTCTCTGGAAGCACCATATATTTT. Its protein is CATSRFVSGSTIYF.

The chain carries TRBV5-1 and TRBJ2-2; the D gene is possibly TRBD1 (6 bases). Between the trimmed V and J ends, which lost 1 base and 3 bases, there was a span of 10 bases. Germline V lookup: CDR1 SGHRS, CDR2 YFSETQ. This CDR3 is built from 15 residues. CDR3 sequence: CASSLLQGDTGELFF. DNA for the CDR3: TGCGCCAGCAGCTTGTTACAGGGAGACACCGGGGAGCTGTTTTTT.